This TCR beta chain was sequenced in a study of T cells in Graves' hyperthyroidism and ophthalmopathy. Study background: Peripheral blood was obtained at initial diagnosis, preceding any treatment.

On this clonotype: This sequence may be a read error, since a much larger clone differs from it by one base.

Researchers defined stable Graves' hyperthyroidism as no ophthalmopathy progression within 18 months. Lactation, pregnancy, other autoimmune disease or uncontrolled infection led to exclusion of patients. The CDR3 length is 15 residues. RNA transcripts gave rise to amplified TCR beta CDR3 regions. During a first-round RT-PCR of the TCR CDR3, the HTBI primer set was used. TCRdb re-called the multiplex PCR reads through MiXCR, storing one row per CDR3 protein. The sample contains about 380,000 distinct CDR3 sequences, 14% of which appear only once. V gene TRBV12-3 or TRBV12-4 combines with J gene TRBJ2-1; D unclear. The last part of the DNA fits TRBJ2-7 better; the J call may be wrong. This receptor was identified in a woman in her sixties with Graves' hyperthyroidism. The sample taken for sequencing was blood. In nucleotides, the CDR3 is TGTGCCAGCAGCGGCGCCATAAGCTCCTACAATGAGCAGTACTTC. It is translated as CASSGAISSYNEQYF.